This T cell receptor (beta chain) is drawn from a study of shared clonotypes between healthy human individuals. Study-wide context: Each donor's CD4 naive and CD4 memory cells filled three plates apiece, CD8 naive two, and CD8 memory one. Notes on the study in general: Of the naive CD4 clonotypes, around 5.2% were shared across several donors.

It was into CD45RA+ naive and CD45RA-negative memory subsets that the CD4+ cells were split. Comments on this clone: Its antigen is not identified. The same CDR3 also results from other DNA sequences found in this sample.

Assay runs were performed at deep level. The method was immunoSEQ multiplex PCR; TCRdb's version includes in-frame clones alone and lacks a portion of them. The table shows roughly 1 million clones, with approximately 70% occurring only once. This CDR3 is built from 15 residues. The V and J ends lost 0 bases and 3 bases respectively, with 9 bases between them. CDR1 is SGHNT, CDR2 YYREEE, per germline (reference sequence). Sequences were obtained from memory CD4+ T cells sorted from blood. As for subset: CD45RA-negative fraction. This chain connects TRBV5-4 to TRBJ1-4; D not certain. The TCR originated in a young man in good health. DNA of the CDR3: TGTGCCAGCAGCTTGGCCCTCGGGGCTAATGAAAAACTGTTTTTT. Translation gives CASSLALGANEKLFF. Full variable domain (missing parts from reference TRBV5-4 and TRBJ1-4): ETGVTQSPTHLIKTRGQQVTLRCSSQSGHNTVSWYQQALGQGPQFIFQYYREEENGRGNFPPRFSGLQFPNYSSELNVNALELDDSALYLCASSLALGANEKLFFGSGTQLSVL.